One and the same sample provided the 17 T cell receptor beta chains below, sequenced in a study of cytomegalovirus exposure and HLA in healthy donors. Sequenced by immunoSEQ multiplex PCR; TCRdb stores in-frame clones only, minus some. The table includes 130,000 to 150,000 clones, roughly 88% detected once. The sample taken for sequencing was PBMCs. The source is a woman aged 18-29 years in good health and CMV-seropositive.

The rearrangement joins TRBV6-6 to TRBJ2-1; 9 nucleotides line up with TRBD2. Trimming took 0 bases from V and 7 from J; bases not matched to a gene: 7. The CDR3 has 16 amino acids. Looked up from germline, CDR1 is MNHNY and CDR2 is SVGAGI (reference sequence). The CDR3 DNA follows: TGTGCCAGCAGTTACTCGAGCCTAGCGGGATTTAATGAGCAGTTCTTC. This encodes CASSYSSLAGFNEQFF.

The table lists this clone with a count of one. The chain employs TRBV9 and TRBJ2-1, with TRBD2 identical over 7 bases. The junction had 8 bases not matched to a gene; V was cut back by 3 bases and J by 2 bases. The CDR3 is 16 residues long. CDR1 is SGDLS and CDR2 is YYNGEE in the germline V gene. DNA for the CDR3: TGTGCCAGCAGCGCCTCGGGGGGAGTCGCCTACAATGAGCAGTTCTTC. This encodes CASSASGGVAYNEQFF.

The V call is TRBV7-2, the J call TRBJ1-4; TRBD1 agrees at 7 bases. CDR1 SGHTA and CDR2 FQGNSA come from the germline V gene. V shed 2 bases and J 8 bases; nucleotides not matched to a gene: 8. CDR3 size: 15 residues. The CDR3 region has the DNA TGTGCCAGCAGCTTATTCGGGACAGATGGAGAAAAACTGTTTTTT. Translated, it gives CASSLFGTDGEKLFF.

V gene TRBV19 combines with J gene TRBJ1-5; no firm D call. CDR1 is LNHDA, CDR2 SQIVND, per germline (reference sequence). The CDR3 runs to 14 residues. V lost 6 bases to trimming and J lost 3 bases, with 12 bases between them. The CDR3 DNA is TGTGCCAGTAGCCCTCGGGTACTCAATCAGCCCCAGCATTTT. The encoded protein is CASSPRVLNQPQHF.

The chain is built from TRBV7-9 and TRBJ2-7; the D gene is possibly TRBD1 (5 bases). This CDR3 has 13 residues. V was cut by 6 bases and J by 5 bases, with 14 bases left in between. The germline CDR1 and CDR2 sequences are SEHNR and FQNEAQ (reference sequence). CDR3 DNA sequence: TGTGCCAGCAGAGTGACAGTCTCGGACGAGCAGTACTTC. This encodes CASRVTVSDEQYF.

The J gene is TRBJ2-1, the V gene TRBV9; 10 nucleotides agree with TRBD2. V gave up 0 bases and J gave up 8 bases; unmatched junction bases: 5. The CDR3 extends over 15 amino acids. Germline CDR1 SGDLS, CDR2 YYNGEE. The CDR3 reads CASSVVSGGRYEQFF. CDR3 nucleotides: TGTGCCAGCAGCGTAGTTAGCGGGGGGCGGTATGAGCAGTTCTTC. Supplemented by reference TRBV9 and TRBJ2-1, the full variable domain reads DSGVTQTPKHLITATGQRVTLRCSPRSGDLSVYWYQQSLDQGLQFLIQYYNGEERAKGNILERFSAQQFPDLHSELNLSSLELGDSALYFCASSVVSGGRYEQFFGPGTRLTVL.

The J gene is TRBJ2-7, the V gene TRBV6-1, with D perhaps matching TRBD2 (6 bases). Germline V lookup: CDR1 MNHNS, CDR2 SASEGT. V was pared by 7 bases and J by 2 bases, with 18 bases between. CDR3 length: 15 amino acids. CDR3: CASITWAGSPYEQYF. The CDR3 DNA is TGTGCCAGCATCACGTGGGCCGGGAGCCCCTACGAGCAGTACTTC.

This chain joins TRBV6-5 and TRBJ1-2, with 7 bases matching TRBD1. Germline CDR1 is MNHEY and CDR2 is SVGAGI. This CDR3 is 15 amino acids long. The ends lost 6 bases at V and 4 bases at J; junction bases unmatched: 11. CDR3: CASRTTGEWIYGYTF. CDR3 DNA sequence: TGTGCCAGCAGGACAACAGGGGAATGGATCTATGGCTACACCTTC.

This sequence joins TRBV19 and TRBJ2-1; 14 nucleotides agree with TRBD2. The length of the CDR3 is 19 residues. Germline V gene sequence: CDR1 LNHDA, CDR2 SQIVND (reference sequence). The junction had 7 bases not matched to a gene; V was cut back by 3 bases and J by 0 bases. This CDR3 is CASSIPGLAGAFSYNEQFF. CDR3 in DNA: TGTGCCAGTAGTATCCCGGGACTAGCGGGGGCCTTCTCCTACAATGAGCAGTTCTTC. Complete variable domain (other parts from reference TRBV19 and TRBJ2-1): DGGITQSPKYLFRKEGQNVTLSCEQNLNHDAMYWYRQDPGQGLRLIYYSQIVNDFQKGDIAEGYSVSREKKESFPLTVTSAQKNPTAFYLCASSIPGLAGAFSYNEQFFGPGTRLTVL.

This rearrangement joins TRBV6-5 to TRBJ1-5; D unclear. Germline CDR1 is MNHEY and CDR2 is SVGAGI. This CDR3 contains 15 residues. Trimming pared 0 bases from V and 2 bases from J, leaving 8 bases between. In DNA, the CDR3 is TGTGCCAGCAGTTACTCGGGCGTTGGCAATCAGCCCCAGCATTTT. Translated, it gives CASSYSGVGNQPQHF.

This chain joins TRBV7-2 and TRBJ1-2, with 9 bases that match TRBD1. The CDR3 has 14 residues. After removal of 7 bases from V and 0 bases from J, the junction contained 3 bases not matched to a gene. The germline V gene has CDR1 SGHTA and CDR2 FQGNSA. CDR3 sequence reads: CASTDRGANYGYTF. The CDR3 DNA reads TGTGCCAGCACGGACAGGGGAGCTAACTATGGCTACACCTTC.

This clone has just one count. This chain connects TRBV15 to TRBJ1-5; no firm D call. Germline lookup yields CDR1 LNHNV and CDR2 YYDKDF (reference sequence). There are 14 residues in the CDR3. Trimming took off 3 bases at V and 4 bases at J, with 10 bases between the two ends. DNA for the CDR3: TGTGCCACCAGCAGCCGGGAAAGGAATCAGCCCCAGCATTTT. Encoded protein: CATSSRERNQPQHF.

The chain couples TRBV5-4 to TRBJ2-1; 10 nucleotides line up with TRBD1. The V and J ends lost 4 bases and 9 bases, in that order; junction bases with no gene match: 10. The length of the CDR3 is 15 residues. Germline V lookup: CDR1 SGHNT, CDR2 YYREEE (reference sequence). The DNA of the CDR3 is TGTGCCAGCAGCGCGCCGGGACAGGGGAAAGGTGAGCAGTTCTTC. Residues: CASSAPGQGKGEQFF. The whole variable domain, filled in from reference TRBV5-4 and TRBJ2-1, reads ETGVTQSPTHLIKTRGQQVTLRCSSQSGHNTVSWYQQALGQGPQFIFQYYREEENGRGNFPPRFSGLQFPNYSSELNVNALELDDSALYLCASSAPGQGKGEQFFGPGTRLTVL.

The genes are TRBV5-6 and TRBJ2-1; 9 bases agree with TRBD1. The CDR3 spans 15 residues. V was pared by 2 bases and J by 8 bases, with 8 bases of the junction left unmatched. Germline V lookup: CDR1 SGHDT, CDR2 YYEEEE. The CDR3 sequence is CASSFRGTGSHEQFF. The DNA of the CDR3 is TGTGCCAGCAGCTTCCGTGGGACAGGGTCCCATGAGCAGTTCTTC.

The CDR3: CASSFDTVPSYNSPLHF. The DNA for the CDR3 is TGTGCCAGCAGTTTCGACACTGTCCCCTCCTATAATTCACCCCTCCACTTT. The genes are TRBV27 and TRBJ1-6; no firm D call. Germline lookup yields CDR1 MNHEY and CDR2 SMNVEV (reference sequence). The CDR3 covers 17 residues. Trimming pared 3 bases from V and 0 bases from J, leaving 12 bases between.

The chain links TRBV5-4 to TRBJ2-1; 9 bases agree with TRBD2. The CDR3 loop spans 17 amino acids. Looked up from germline, CDR1 is SGHNT and CDR2 is YYREEE (reference sequence). V shed 1 base and J 0 bases; nucleotides not matched to a gene: 5. The CDR3 DNA reads TGTGCCAGCAGCTTGTATAGCGGGAGTTACTCCTACAATGAGCAGTTCTTC. It specifies CASSLYSGSYSYNEQFF.

This sequence joins TRBV6-1 and TRBJ1-6; perhaps TRBD1 as D (5 bases). V was clipped by 1 base and J by 9 bases, with 7 bases between them. Germline assignment: CDR1 MNHNS and CDR2 SASEGT. The length of the CDR3 is 13 residues. The CDR3 is CASSEEQGSPLHF. The CDR3 nucleotides are TGTGCCAGCAGTGAAGAGCAGGGTTCACCCCTCCACTTT.